These 23 T cell receptor beta chains originate from one sample sequenced in a study of blood T cell repertoires in COVID-19. Measured with immunoSEQ multiplex PCR; TCRdb has only the in-frame clones, and not every one. The repertoire includes 240,000 or so clones, around 83% of them detected once, and roughly 10% sits in the top ten. The sample consisted of peripheral blood. Receptor source: a woman older than 75 with acute or convalescent COVID-19.

This clone showed up just a few times. The chain recombines TRBV6-5 with TRBJ1-2, with 11 bases fitting TRBD1. The CDR3 totals 15 residues. Germline V CDR1 and CDR2: MNHEY, SVGAGI. J gave up 4 bases and V 7 bases, and 8 bases lay outside the gene matches. CDR3 in DNA: TGTGCCAGCACTCCCCGTGGGACAGGGGGCTATGGCTACACCTTC. Amino acids: CASTPRGTGGYGYTF.

The rearrangement joins TRBV2 to TRBJ1-3, with 10 positions matching TRBD1. The CDR3 has 15 amino acids. V shed 4 bases, J shed 11 bases, and the junction held 11 bases outside the gene matches. The germline V gene has CDR1 SNHLY and CDR2 FYNNEI. The CDR3 protein is CASSVGTGVNFPIYF. The CDR3 DNA sequence: TGTGCCAGCAGTGTTGGGACAGGGGTAAATTTCCCCATATATTTT.

The chain uses TRBV27 and TRBJ2-2, with 9 bases lining up with TRBD2. Germline assignment: CDR1 MNHEY and CDR2 SMNVEV (reference sequence). J gave up 2 bases and V 6 bases, and 4 bases lay outside the gene matches. There are 15 residues in the CDR3. CDR3 loop: CASRGGGVNTGELFF. Here the CDR3 DNA reads TGTGCCAGCAGAGGCGGGGGGGTTAACACCGGGGAGCTGTTTTTT.

The J gene is TRBJ2-7, the V gene TRBV7-9; 12 nucleotides line up with TRBD1. The CDR3 consists of 17 residues. The V gene's germline CDR1 is SEHNR and CDR2 FQNEAQ (reference sequence). With V trimmed by 0 bases and J by 1 base, 4 bases remained unmatched. The CDR3 loop is CASSLAGTGGLSYEQYF. DNA for the CDR3: TGTGCCAGCAGCTTAGCGGGGACAGGGGGCTTATCCTACGAGCAGTACTTC.

The CDR3 DNA is TGTGCCAGCAGCTCGGGAAATTTCAATTCACCCCTCCACTTT. Translating gives CASSSGNFNSPLHF. The V call is TRBV11-2, the J call TRBJ1-6; no clear D gene. The CDR3 has 14 residues. Germline lookup yields CDR1 SGHAT and CDR2 FQNNGV. V was trimmed by 4 bases and J by 7 bases, leaving 11 bases between them.

The chain recombines TRBV29-1 with TRBJ1-2, with TRBD1 identical over 7 bases. V was pared by 4 bases and J by 2 bases, with 7 bases of the junction left unmatched. There are 14 residues in the CDR3. CDR1 and CDR2 from the germline V gene are SQVTM and ANQGSEA. In DNA, the CDR3 is TGCAGCGTTGTAGGGACAGCGAGAAACTATGGCTACACCTTC. It is translated as CSVVGTARNYGYTF.

The gene calls are TRBV4-2 and TRBJ1-1; 8 bases agree with TRBD1. J was trimmed by 2 bases and V by 1 base; bases with no gene match: 15. The CDR3 is made up of 19 amino acids. The V gene's germline CDR1 is LGHNA and CDR2 YNFKEQ. The CDR3 loop is CASSQGPAGDRGRNTEAFF. In DNA form, the CDR3 reads TGTGCCAGCAGCCAAGGTCCAGCCGGCGACAGGGGAAGAAACACTGAAGCTTTCTTT.

The chain has TRBV14 and TRBJ1-2, with D uncertain. CDR3 size: 12 residues. Deletions cut 1 base from V and 8 bases from J, with 8 bases between. Per germline, CDR1 SGHDN and CDR2 FVKESK. As DNA, the CDR3 is TGTGCCAGCAGCCAAGTAGAATGGGGCTACACCTTC. As protein: CASSQVEWGYTF.

The chain uses TRBV28 and TRBJ2-5; D perhaps matches TRBD1 (6 bases). V was trimmed by 6 bases and J by 4 bases, leaving 12 bases between them. There are 13 residues in the CDR3. Germline assignment: CDR1 MDHEN and CDR2 SYDVKM. For the CDR3, the DNA is TGTGCCAGCAGACTACCAGGGGTAGAGACCCAGTACTTC. This encodes CASRLPGVETQYF.

The rearrangement joins TRBV5-1 to TRBJ1-2; D remains unclear. The CDR3 is made up of 12 amino acids. V lost 4 bases and J lost 5, with 9 bases in between. Looked up from germline, CDR1 is SGHRS and CDR2 is YFSETQ. CDR3 protein: CASSPREYGYTF. CDR3 sequence (DNA): TGCGCCAGCAGCCCAAGGGAGTATGGCTACACCTTC.

V usage is TRBV2 and J usage is TRBJ2-7; possibly TRBD1 for D (6 bases). Germline V gene data show CDR1 as SNHLY and CDR2 as FYNNEI. The CDR3 extends over 14 amino acids. Deletions cut 4 bases from V and 4 bases from J, with 14 bases between. The CDR3 DNA reads TGTGCCAGCAGTGGGAATTTACAGGGATACGAGCAGTACTTC. Amino acids: CASSGNLQGYEQYF.

The chain recombines TRBV6-5 with TRBJ2-7; D gene unclear. V lost 6 bases and J 2 bases, leaving 8 bases between the germline ends. This CDR3 region has 12 residues. Germline loops: CDR1 MNHEY, CDR2 SVGAGI. The CDR3 region is CASRSLTYEQYF. CDR3 bases: TGTGCCAGCAGATCGCTAACCTACGAGCAGTACTTC.

V is TRBV19 and J is TRBJ1-6; 8 nucleotides agree with TRBD1. Germline trimming cut 4 bases from V and 2 bases from J; bases unmatched to any gene: 7. The CDR3 contains 17 residues. The germline gives CDR1 LNHDA, CDR2 SQIVND (reference sequence). The CDR3 DNA follows: TGTGCCAGTAGTAACACAGGGGGAACCGCCTATAATTCACCCCTCCACTTT. This gives the protein CASSNTGGTAYNSPLHF.

The rearrangement joins TRBV30 to TRBJ1-6; 8 bases are a match to TRBD1. The CDR3 contains 15 residues. The V segment lost 4 bases and the J segment 8 bases; nucleotides outside the gene matches: 10. Germline V gene sequence: CDR1 GTSNPN, CDR2 SVGIG (reference sequence). Written as DNA, the CDR3 is TGTGCCTGGAACCATAGGACAGGGATGCATTCACCCCTCCACTTT. This encodes CAWNHRTGMHSPLHF.

This sequence joins TRBV7-9 and TRBJ2-1; 14 nucleotides agree with TRBD2. This CDR3 region has 15 residues. Germline V gives CDR1 SEHNR, CDR2 FQNEAQ (reference sequence). The trim removed 0 bases at V and 9 bases at J, leaving 1 base unmatched. CDR3 loop: CASSLATSGGGEQFF. The CDR3 DNA is TGTGCCAGCAGCTTAGCGACTAGCGGGGGGGGTGAGCAGTTCTTC.

The genes are TRBV2 and TRBJ1-1; D perhaps matches TRBD1 (6 bases). The CDR3 consists of 13 residues. Germline-derived CDR1 and CDR2 are SNHLY and FYNNEI. V lost 2 bases and J lost 11, with 15 bases in between. For the CDR3, the DNA is TGTGCCAGCAGTGAAAACAGGGAGGGTTCGGCTTTCTTT. It translates to CASSENREGSAFF. Looking up the rest from reference TRBV2 and TRBJ1-1 gives the full variable domain: EPEVTQTPSHQVTQMGQEVILRCVPISNHLYFYWYRQILGQKVEFLVSFYNNEISEKSEIFDDQFSVERPDGSNFTLKIRSTKLEDSAMYFCASSENREGSAFFGQGTRLTVV.

V is TRBV7-2 and J is TRBJ2-6; D might be TRBD1 (6 bases). Germline V gene sequence: CDR1 SGHTA, CDR2 FQGNSA. The CDR3 is 18 amino acids. The germline V and J ends were trimmed by 0 bases and 2 bases, with 14 bases remaining between them. The CDR3 nucleotides read TGTGCCAGCAGCTTAGCGGGGGCAGGGACCACTGGGGCCAACGTCCTGACTTTC. Residues: CASSLAGAGTTGANVLTF.

This clone was seen only once. V gene TRBV10-3 combines with J gene TRBJ2-2, with a weak D call TRBD2 (6 bases). Trimming cost V 0 bases and J 2 bases, with 13 bases left between them. CDR3 length: 17 residues. Germline CDR1 reads ENHRY; CDR2 reads SYGVKD. This chain's CDR3 is CAISESGGGLNTGELFF. The CDR3 DNA reads TGTGCCATCAGTGAGTCGGGGGGAGGACTTAACACCGGGGAGCTGTTTTTT.

This clone has just one count. V and J are TRBV29-1 and TRBJ1-1, with TRBD1 matching over 7 bases. The CDR3 consists of 13 residues. With 7 bases clipped from V and 1 base from J, the junction kept 6 bases outside the gene matches. CDR1 and CDR2 (germline): SQVTM, ANQGSEA. The CDR3 DNA reads as TGCAGCGCCAAGACAGGGCCGAACACTGAAGCTTTCTTT. Protein: CSAKTGPNTEAFF.

This chain joins TRBV6-2 or TRBV6-3 and TRBJ2-3; 7 nucleotides agree with TRBD2. The CDR3 totals 15 residues. Germline CDR1 reads MNHEY; CDR2 reads SVGEGT. V shed 2 bases, J shed 2 bases, and the junction held 4 bases outside the gene matches. This CDR3 reads CASSYASGNTDTQYF. The CDR3 coding sequence is TGTGCCAGCAGTTACGCTAGCGGTAACACAGATACGCAGTATTTT.

This clone showed up just a few times. This CDR3 reads CAWSDQARNQPQHF. Written as DNA, the CDR3 is TGTGCCTGGAGTGATCAGGCTCGCAATCAGCCCCAGCATTTT. The rearrangement uses TRBV30 and TRBJ1-5, with no clear D. V lost 1 base to trimming and J lost 2 bases, with 9 bases between them. The germline gives CDR1 GTSNPN, CDR2 SVGIG (reference sequence). This CDR3 region has 14 residues.

The chain couples TRBV19 to TRBJ1-5, with D perhaps matching TRBD1 (6 bases). Germline CDR1 LNHDA, CDR2 SQIVND (reference sequence). Trimming took off 4 bases at V and 6 bases at J, with 13 bases between the two ends. The CDR3 spans 14 residues. The DNA of the CDR3 is TGTGCCAGTAGTACACAGGGTGTTGGTCAGCCCCAGCATTTT. Translated: CASSTQGVGQPQHF.

As for this clone: The sample has other DNA sequences that encode this CDR3 too. The V and J genes are TRBV6-5 and TRBJ1-2, with 9 bases matching TRBD1. Losses at the gene ends were 6 bases for V and 4 bases for J; bases not matched to a gene: 6. This CDR3 spans 14 amino acids. The germline gives CDR1 MNHEY, CDR2 SVGAGI. The CDR3 loop is CASSPTGGGYGYTF. In nucleotides, the CDR3 is TGTGCCAGCAGCCCAACAGGGGGCGGCTATGGCTACACCTTC.